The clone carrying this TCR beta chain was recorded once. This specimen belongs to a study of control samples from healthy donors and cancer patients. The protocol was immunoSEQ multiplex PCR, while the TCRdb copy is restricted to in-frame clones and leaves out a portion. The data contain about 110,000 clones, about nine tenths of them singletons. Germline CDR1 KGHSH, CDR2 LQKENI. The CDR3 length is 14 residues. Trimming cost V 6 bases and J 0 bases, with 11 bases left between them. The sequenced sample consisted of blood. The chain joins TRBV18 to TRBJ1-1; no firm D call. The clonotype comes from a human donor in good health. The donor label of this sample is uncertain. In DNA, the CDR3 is TGTGCCAGCTCCCAAGGAGGGATGAACACTGAAGCTTTCTTT. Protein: CASSQGGMNTEAFF.